This entry lists 9 T cell receptor beta chains sequenced from one sample in a study of Tregs in tolerant kidney transplant recipients. Mixed chimerism was transient after nonmyeloablative marrow transplants from related graft donors. Clones were read by immunoSEQ multiplex PCR, and TCRdb kept only the in-frame ones, dropping some. This sample's clone table lists about 16,000 clones. The sample consisted of CD4+ T cells from blood (PBMCs), taken 12 months after the transplant. The receptors here all came from a human patient who received a combined kidney and bone marrow transplant. A share of the T cells may be of graft donor origin.

Concerning this clone itself: The read ends 3 residues shy of where the CDR3 ends; the end is completed using the germline J gene. The V gene is TRBV18, the J gene TRBJ2-5; D ambiguous. This CDR3 has 12 residues. The V end lost 3 bases, the J end lost 5 bases, and 7 bases lay between the germline ends. Germline V gives CDR1 KGHSH, CDR2 LQKENI. CDR3 DNA (partial): TGTGCCAGCTCACCCTACTTGGAGACC. Translating it yields CASSPYLET. The entire CDR3 sequence reads CASSPYLETQYF. The variable domain in full, completed from reference TRBV18 and TRBJ2-5, reads NAGVMQNPRHLVRRRGQEARLRCSPMKGHSHVYWYRQLPEEGLKFMVYLQKENIIDESGMPKERFSAEFPKEGPSILRIQQVVRGDSAAYFCASSPYLETQYFGPGTRLLVL.

On this clone itself: The DNA ends 3 residues before the CDR3 does, and the rest of the CDR3 is filled in from the germline J gene. The chain combines TRBV7-8 with TRBJ2-7; D is unclear. Germline V gene sequence: CDR1 SGHVS, CDR2 FQNEAQ. V was pared by 3 bases and J by 4 bases, with 4 bases between. This CDR3 is built from 11 residues. CDR3: CASSFRYEQYF. The sequenced CDR3 bases are TGTGCCAGCAGCTTCCGTTACGAG.

About this clone: Read coverage stops 3 residues before the CDR3 terminus; the germline J gene supplies the remainder. The chain combines TRBV12-5 with TRBJ1-4; D is perhaps TRBD1 (6 bases). The CDR3 is 14 amino acids. V was pared by 8 bases and J by 8 bases, with 18 bases between. Germline V gene data show CDR1 as LGHNT and CDR2 as FRNRAP. CDR3 residues: CASREGQTIEKLFF. CDR3 DNA, as far as it was read: TGTGCTAGTCGTGAAGGACAGACCATCGAAAAA.

As for this clone: The read terminates 3 residues before the CDR3 end, so the remaining end is supplied by the germline J gene. The gene calls are TRBV18 and TRBJ2-7, with TRBD1 identical over 8 bases. Germline V gene sequence: CDR1 KGHSH, CDR2 LQKENI. The CDR3 runs to 15 residues. V was clipped by 3 bases and J by 3 bases; unmatched bases: 7. The CDR3 bases that were read are TGTGCCAGCTCACCGGGAACAGGGGGAGACTACGAG. Translation: CASSPGTGGDYE. The entire CDR3 reads CASSPGTGGDYEQYF.

A word on this clone: The CDR3 end falls 3 residues outside the read, so it is completed with the germline J gene. The chain couples TRBV23-1 to TRBJ2-1; 7 nucleotides agree with TRBD1. TRBV23-1 is treated as an ORF (open reading frame) with a function not yet certain. This CDR3 spans 15 amino acids. V shed 2 bases and J 4 bases; nucleotides not matched to a gene: 5. CDR3 loop: CASSQRQGEYNEQFF. The sequenced part of the CDR3 DNA is TGCGCCAGCAGTCAAAGGCAGGGGGAGTACAATGAG.

As for this clone: The read finishes 3 residues shy of the CDR3 end, and the germline J gene is used to complete it. V is TRBV20-1 and J is TRBJ2-7; a possible D gene is TRBD1 (6 bases). V gave up 6 bases and J gave up 2 bases, with 17 bases separating them. The CDR3 has 14 amino acids. Looked up from germline, CDR1 is DFQATT and CDR2 is SNEGSKA (reference sequence). The covered CDR3 bases are TGCAGTGCGTTACCAGGGGAAAATCCCTACGAG. Translation gives CSALPGENPYE. The full-length CDR3 reads as CSALPGENPYEQYF.

Comment on this clone: With the read ending 3 residues before the CDR3 end, the germline J gene is used to fill in that end. V gene TRBV2 combines with J gene TRBJ2-3; 7 positions match TRBD1. V shed 7 bases and J 0 bases; nucleotides not matched to a gene: 4. CDR1 is SNHLY and CDR2 is FYNNEI in the germline V gene. The CDR3 runs to 14 residues. The CDR3 bases that were read are TGTGCCAGCAAAGACAGGGTTAGCACAGATACG. This translates into CASKDRVSTDT. The full CDR3 protein reads CASKDRVSTDTQYF. Variable domain in full (rest from reference TRBV2 and TRBJ2-3): EPEVTQTPSHQVTQMGQEVILRCVPISNHLYFYWYRQILGQKVEFLVSFYNNEISEKSEIFDDQFSVERPDGSNFTLKIRSTKLEDSAMYFCASKDRVSTDTQYFGPGTRLTVL.

A remark on this clone: The CDR3 end lies 3 residues beyond the end of the read and is filled in from the germline J gene. The rearrangement joins TRBV5-1 to TRBJ2-7, with TRBD1 as a possible D gene (6 bases). The CDR3 length is 15 residues. Germline V gene data show CDR1 as SGHRS and CDR2 as YFSETQ. The V end lost 4 bases, the J end lost 0 bases, and 14 bases lay between the germline ends. CDR3 DNA (partial): TGCGCCAGCAGCAATACGGACAGTCTCTCCTACGAG. It yields the protein CASSNTDSLSYE. The CDR3, in full, reads CASSNTDSLSYEQYF. The variable domain in full, completed from reference TRBV5-1 and TRBJ2-7, reads KAGVTQTPRYLIKTRGQQVTLSCSPISGHRSVSWYQQTPGQGLQFLFEYFSETQRNKGNFPGRFSGRQFSNSRSEMNVSTLELGDSALYLCASSNTDSLSYEQYFGPGTRLTVT.

A word on this clone: From the germline J gene comes the end of the CDR3, since the read stops 3 residues before it. The V gene is TRBV6-1, the J gene TRBJ1-6; 9 bases line up with TRBD1. The CDR3 is 16 residues long. Trimming cost V 1 base and J 10 bases; bases outside gene matches: 8. Per the germline V gene, CDR1 is MNHNS and CDR2 is SASEGT. The CDR3 region is CASSEGGGQGGSPLHF. The sequenced part of the CDR3 DNA is TGTGCCAGCAGTGAAGGGGGGGGACAGGGAGGGTCACCC.